The rows below give T cell receptor beta chains drawn from one sample of a study of T cells in narcolepsy. Generated by immunoSEQ multiplex PCR, the TCRdb table keeps only in-frame clones and is missing some. The sample shows 27,000 or so clones, approximately 86% of them seen only once. The sequenced material came from CD45RA- memory CD4+ T cells from PBMCs. Source of these receptors: a human donor with narcolepsy. CDR3s include the opening cysteine and the closing phenylalanine or tryptophan. D genes are given only for firm matches. Where a row states a size, it is once, few, many or the class of an expanded clone; other rows omit it.

14	TRBV6-5	-	TRBJ1-5	-	TGTGCCAGCAAGGGTTTAGGGTCCGGACAGCCCCAGCATTTT	CASKGLGSGQPQHF
18	TRBV5-6	-	TRBJ1-5	few	TGTGCCAGCAGCAACTACCGGGACATGTCCGATAGCAATCAGCCCCAGCATTTT	CASSNYRDMSDSNQPQHF
14	TRBV28	-	TRBJ1-2	few	TGTGCCAGCCAAATCTCGGGGGCGGGCTATGGCTACACCTTC	CASQISGAGYGYTF
13	TRBV5-5	-	TRBJ1-1	-	TGTGCCAGCAGCTTAGGGTTTATCACTGAAGCTTTCTTT	CASSLGFITEAFF
15	TRBV6-1	TRBD1	TRBJ2-5	-	TGTGCCAGCAGTGAAGCGGTGGGACAGCCAGAGACCCAGTACTTC	CASSEAVGQPETQYF
14	TRBV2	-	TRBJ2-7	-	TGTGCCACCGGGGAGATGGGGGGCGGCTCTTTGCAGTACTTC	CATGEMGGGSLQYF
16	TRBV5-1	TRBD1	TRBJ2-1	-	TGCGCCAGCAGCTTGGTAGGGACAGGGTCCTACAATGAGCAGTTCTTC	CASSLVGTGSYNEQFF
15	TRBV15	TRBD1	TRBJ2-7	once	TGTGCCACCAGCCTCGGGACAGGGGAATTCTACGAGCAGTACTTC	CATSLGTGEFYEQYF
15	TRBV14	-	TRBJ2-4	-	TGTGCCAGCAGCCCCTTTCAAGAAAGGGGAAACATTCAGTACTTC	CASSPFQERGNIQYF
14	TRBV29-1	TRBD1	TRBJ1-2	-	TGCAGCGTTGAAGATCGGGGACAGGGAGGAGGCTACACCTTC	CSVEDRGQGGGYTF
15	TRBV7-2	TRBD2	TRBJ2-1	-	TGTGCCAGCAGCCCAAGCGGGGCGAGGGGCAATGAGCAGTTCTTC	CASSPSGARGNEQFF
13	TRBV6-4	-	TRBJ1-1	-	TGTGCCAGCAGCCGAACAGGGAACACTGAAGCTTTCTTT	CASSRTGNTEAFF
15	TRBV5-6	-	TRBJ1-6	-	TGTGCCAGCAGTGTACTCGACATCCGTAATTCACCCCTCCACTTT	CASSVLDIRNSPLHF
13	TRBV19	-	TRBJ2-1	-	TGTGCCAGTAGTAGAGACATTTACAATGAGCAGTTCTTC	CASSRDIYNEQFF
13	TRBV5-1	-	TRBJ2-3	-	TGCGCCAGCAGCTTGGCCGGCGGGGATACGCAGTATTTT	CASSLAGGDTQYF
12	TRBV11-2	-	TRBJ2-3	-	TGTGCCAGCTCCAGAGTAACGGATACGCAGTATTTT	CASSRVTDTQYF
13	TRBV6-5	-	TRBJ1-1	-	TGTGCCAGCAGTAGGGGACGGAACACTGAAGCTTTCTTT	CASSRGRNTEAFF
14	TRBV10-2	-	TRBJ1-5	-	TGCGCCAGCAGTGAATATGCAGGGAATCAGCCCCAGCATTTT	CASSEYAGNQPQHF
14	TRBV2	TRBD1	TRBJ1-6	-	TGTGCCAGCAGTGATGGACAGGGCAATTCACCCCTCCACTTT	CASSDGQGNSPLHF
15	TRBV18	-	TRBJ1-1	-	TGTGCCAGCTCACCACCGGGGATGTTGAACACTGAAGCTTTCTTT	CASSPPGMLNTEAFF
14	TRBV7-9	-	TRBJ1-4	few	TGTGCCAGCAGCAGCCCCGAAAGGGGTGAAAAACTGTTTTTT	CASSSPERGEKLFF
15	TRBV5-4	TRBD2	TRBJ2-5	-	TGTGCCAGCAGCTTGGTCGGGACGGGGGGAGAGACCCAGTACTTC	CASSLVGTGGETQYF
16	TRBV5-4	TRBD2	TRBJ2-5	-	TGTGCCAGCAGTTCCGGGACTAGCGGGTTCCAAGAGACCCAGTACTTC	CASSSGTSGFQETQYF
13	TRBV7-9	-	TRBJ2-1	-	TGTGCCAGCAGCCACCGGGGGTACAATGAGCAGTTCTTC	CASSHRGYNEQFF
16	TRBV7-6	TRBD2	TRBJ2-3	few	TGTGCCAGCAGCCCCCGAGGCGGGGGTAGCACAGATACGCAGTATTTT	CASSPRGGGSTDTQYF
14	TRBV2	-	TRBJ1-1	-	TGTGCCAGCAGTGAATTGGGCAGCAACACTGAAGCTTTCTTT	CASSELGSNTEAFF
16	TRBV5-1	TRBD2	TRBJ2-3	-	TGCGCCAGCAGCCTCAGACTAGCGGGGGGCACAGATACGCAGTATTTT	CASSLRLAGGTDTQYF
14	TRBV18	-	TRBJ2-2	-	TGTGCCAGCTCATTAGGCTTCGGGACCGGGGAGCTGTTTTTT	CASSLGFGTGELFF
18	TRBV5-1	TRBD2	TRBJ2-2	-	TGCGCCAGCAGCTTGGCTCCTAGCGGGGGGGCCAACACCGGGGAGCTGTTTTTT	CASSLAPSGGANTGELFF